These T cell receptor beta chains were read from a single sample in a study of blood T cells in healthy people across ages. A single record per CDR3 protein comes from TCRdb applying MiXCR to the 5' RACE reads. The sample records about 720,000 distinct CDR3 sequences, about 20% being singletons. Sequences were obtained from blood. Receptors originate from a man between 65 and 79 years old in good health. CDR3s include the opening cysteine and the closing phenylalanine or tryptophan. A D gene is named only where the DNA matches it firmly. Size is stated for part of the rows, as once, few or many counts, or as a class when the clone is expanded.

v_call,j_call,d_call,clone_size,cdr3_nt,cdr3_aa
TRBV7-3,TRBJ2-2,-,-,TGTGCCAGCAGCCGCCGGGGTATTGGCAACACCGGGGAGCTGTTTTTT,CASSRRGIGNTGELFF
TRBV7-2,TRBJ1-1,-,-,TGTGCCAGCAGCTCCCACCTCCTGGCGACTGAAGCTTTCTTT,CASSSHLLATEAFF
TRBV20-1,TRBJ1-3,-,-,TGCAGTGCTAGTACCAGGGGCAACACCATATATTTT,CSASTRGNTIYF
TRBV20-1,TRBJ2-1,-,-,TGCAGTGCTAGAGCCCAAGACTACCTCTATGAGCAGTTCTTC,CSARAQDYLYEQFF
TRBV6-5,TRBJ1-6,TRBD1,-,TGTGCCAGCAGCAGACAGGGAATTAATTCACCCCTCCACTTT,CASSRQGINSPLHF
TRBV5-1,TRBJ1-1,-,-,TGCGCCAGCAGCGGGGATGGGGCTGAAGCTTTCTTT,CASSGDGAEAFF
TRBV11-2,TRBJ2-4,TRBD2,many,TGTGCCAGCAGCTTACCCACGATCGTAAACCCGGGACTAGCGGGAGGTACCAAAAACATTCAGTACTTC,CASSLPTIVNPGLAGGTKNIQYF
TRBV21-1,TRBJ1-2,-,few,TGTGCCAGCAGCTACAGGGGATTCGACTATGGCTACACCTTC,CASSYRGFDYGYTF
TRBV7-9,TRBJ1-5,TRBD1,-,TGTGCCAGCAGCTTTGTCGACAGGGCTGGCAATCAGCCCCAGCATTTT,CASSFVDRAGNQPQHF
TRBV7-9,TRBJ1-1,-,-,TGTGCCAGCAGCTTCGGCAGTCTGAACACTGAAGCTTTCTTT,CASSFGSLNTEAFF
TRBV19,TRBJ2-3,-,few,TGTGCCAGTAACAACAGAGATACGCAGTATTTT,CASNNRDTQYF
TRBV27,TRBJ2-3,-,many,TGTGCCAGCAGTTTATATGGACAGACCACAGATACGCAGTATTTT,CASSLYGQTTDTQYF
TRBV20-1,TRBJ2-5,TRBD2,-,TGCAGTGCTAGTGGGACTAGCGGGGAAGAGACCCAGTACTTC,CSASGTSGEETQYF
TRBV27,TRBJ1-4,-,-,TGTGCCAGCAGTTCCTTCTCAAGTACGAATGAAAAACTGTTTTTT,CASSSFSSTNEKLFF
TRBV10-3,TRBJ2-7,-,many,TGTGCCATCAGTAAGGACAGAGCGTCTGTTGACGAGCAGTACTTC,CAISKDRASVDEQYF
TRBV12-3/TRBV12-4,TRBJ2-7,-,-,TGTGCCAGCAGTTTACACGCTAGCTCCTACGAGCAGTACTTC,CASSLHASSYEQYF
TRBV6-2/TRBV6-3,TRBJ1-1,-,-,TGTGCCAGCACCAACAGAGGATTGTACACTGAAGCTTTCTTT,CASTNRGLYTEAFF
TRBV7-8,TRBJ2-1,-,-,TGTGCCAGCAGCTTAGCCTTAAGCGGCTACAATGAGCAGTTCTTC,CASSLALSGYNEQFF
TRBV7-7,TRBJ2-7,TRBD2,few,TGTGCCAGCAGCTTGTTGGGAGGGGACGAGCAGTACTTC,CASSLLGGDEQYF
TRBV5-1,TRBJ2-2,-,-,TGCGCCAGCAATCGCGAAAGCGGCGCCGGGGAGCTGTTTTTT,CASNRESGAGELFF
TRBV27,TRBJ2-3,-,few,TGTGCCAGCAGTTTATATTCCGGGGGAGATACGCAGTATTTT,CASSLYSGGDTQYF
TRBV5-4,TRBJ2-1,-,-,TGTGCCAGCAGCTTGGATGGGGGAGTTTTCTCCTACAATGAGCAGTTCTTC,CASSLDGGVFSYNEQFF
TRBV12-3/TRBV12-4,TRBJ2-5,TRBD2,few,TGTGCCAGCAGTGGGGCTAGCGGGGTGGAGACCCAGTACTTC,CASSGASGVETQYF
TRBV3-1,TRBJ1-2,-,few,TGTGCCAGCAGCCAAGAAGCCAACTATGGCTACACCTTC,CASSQEANYGYTF
TRBV27,TRBJ1-2,-,few,TGTGCCAGCAGTACCTCCGGGGACCTCTATGGCTACACCTTC,CASSTSGDLYGYTF
TRBV20-1,TRBJ1-2,-,-,TGCAGTGCTAGAGGGGGGGCCTATGGCTACACCTTC,CSARGGAYGYTF
TRBV18,TRBJ1-1,-,few,TGTGCCAGCTCGCCGGGCCCAAATATGAAAGCTTTCTTT,CASSPGPNMKAFF
TRBV7-2,TRBJ2-3,-,few,TGTGCCAGCAGTAACGTCTTTCCGGGGACAGATACGCAGTATTTT,CASSNVFPGTDTQYF
TRBV7-3,TRBJ2-3,-,-,TGTGCCAGCAGCTCGGGAGTCGTTACAGATACGCAGTATTTT,CASSSGVVTDTQYF
TRBV12-5,TRBJ1-2,-,-,TGTGCTAGTGGTTTATTTTCGGTTGGTGGCTACACCTTC,CASGLFSVGGYTF
TRBV6-6,TRBJ1-2,-,few,TGTGCCAGCACCTCCAAACCCTCAGGGATTGGAAATGGCTACACCTTC,CASTSKPSGIGNGYTF
TRBV15,TRBJ1-4,-,-,TGTGCCACCAGCCCGGGGAGGCAGCCTAATGAAAAACTGTTTTTT,CATSPGRQPNEKLFF
TRBV25-1,TRBJ1-2,-,-,TGTGCCACCTTCGGGGGGCTGATCTCTGGCTACACCTTC,CATFGGLISGYTF
TRBV5-1,TRBJ2-7,-,few,TGCGCCAGCAGCTTGCCCCTCTCCTACGAGCAGTACTTC,CASSLPLSYEQYF
TRBV5-1,TRBJ2-3,TRBD1,-,TGCGCCAGCAGTGGGCCCGACAGGGCACCTCGCAGCACAGATACGCAGTATTTT,CASSGPDRAPRSTDTQYF
TRBV6-5,TRBJ1-1,TRBD1,-,TGTGCCAGCAGTAACCCTACAGGGGGCCCTGAAGCTTTCTTT,CASSNPTGGPEAFF
TRBV6-6,TRBJ1-2,-,few,TGTGCCAGCAGTTTAGGGGGTGAAGGGGGCTATGGCTACACCTTC,CASSLGGEGGYGYTF
TRBV12-3/TRBV12-4,TRBJ2-1,TRBD1,-,TGTGCCAGCAGCCTACAGGGGACCGTTGGCAATGAGCAGTTCTTC,CASSLQGTVGNEQFF
TRBV10-3,TRBJ1-1,-,few,TGTGCCATCAGTGCAGGGGCAAACACTGAAGCTTTCTTT,CAISAGANTEAFF
TRBV20-1,TRBJ2-7,TRBD2,few,TGCAGTGCTAGACAAAGGCGGGGGAAATACGAGCAGTACTTC,CSARQRRGKYEQYF
TRBV12-3/TRBV12-4,TRBJ2-5,-,-,TGTGCCAGCAGTTCCTCCGGGGGGCCCCAAGAGACCCAGTACTTC,CASSSSGGPQETQYF
TRBV29-1,TRBJ2-6,-,few,TGCAGCGTTTTCCTCTCTGGGGCCAACGTCCTGACTTTC,CSVFLSGANVLTF
TRBV29-1,TRBJ2-3,TRBD2,few,TGCAGCGCCCGAACCCTAGCGGGGGTCACAGATACGCAGTATTTT,CSARTLAGVTDTQYF
TRBV20-1,TRBJ2-1,TRBD2,-,TGCAGTGCTAGTGCGACTAGCGGGGGCCGTTACAATGAGCAGTTCTTC,CSASATSGGRYNEQFF
TRBV20-1,TRBJ2-1,TRBD2,-,TGCAGTGCTAGCGGGCTAGCGGGAGTACTTGAGCAGTTCTTC,CSASGLAGVLEQFF
TRBV6-6,TRBJ1-1,-,few,TGTGCCAGCAGTTACGCGGGGCGGCCTGAAGCTTTCTTT,CASSYAGRPEAFF
TRBV10-3,TRBJ2-4,-,few,TGTGCCATCAGTGAAGGGCGGGAAAACATTCAGTACTTC,CAISEGRENIQYF
TRBV4-3,TRBJ2-1,-,few,TGCGCCAGCAGCCAAGACACCTCCTACAATGAGCAGTTCTTC,CASSQDTSYNEQFF
TRBV12-3/TRBV12-4,TRBJ2-7,TRBD1,-,TGTGCCAGCAGACGGGACAGTGGGTCCTACGAGCAGTACTTC,CASRRDSGSYEQYF